This TCR beta chain was documented in a study of blood T cell repertoires in COVID-19. Study information: Samples representing acute and convalescent COVID-19 were sourced from the United States, Italy and Spain. Nucleic acid was either cDNA or gDNA, and it came from T cells, B-cell-depleted T cells, or PBMCs.

Per the original data handling: Reference gene primer amplification in the assay estimated nucleated cell counts. Profiled with immunoSEQ multiplex PCR; TCRdb holds only in-frame clones, not every one. Clonal size and the V and J genes are those of that table, whereas D and trimming came from the DNA. The sample has about 170,000 clones, roughly 88% seen once. Germline-derived CDR1 and CDR2 are SGHNT and YYREEE (reference sequence). The J segment lost 4 bases and the V segment lost 10 bases, leaving 4 bases of the junction unmatched. The CDR3 contains 14 residues. The V and J genes are TRBV5-4 and TRBJ2-3; TRBD2 agrees at 15 bases. The sequence came from a woman aged 60 to 75 with acute or convalescent COVID-19. The sequenced sample was peripheral blood. The DNA of the CDR3 is TGTGCCGGAGGACTAGCGGGGGGGTCAGATACGCAGTATTTT. This gives the protein CAGGLAGGSDTQYF.